Listed below are T cell receptor beta chains from one sample, sequenced in a study of siplizumab effects on memory and regulatory T cells. The protocol was immunoSEQ multiplex PCR, while the TCRdb copy is restricted to in-frame clones and leaves out a portion. The sample records about 87,000 clones, around 89% being singletons. Material: CD4+ T cells sorted from blood. Receptors originate from a human donor in good health. Each CDR3 is given with its conserved first and last residue. D genes are given only for firm matches. Not all rows give a size; the values are once, few, many and, for expanded clones, a class.

TRBJ2-5	.	TRBV11-3	.	16	TGTGCCAGCAGCTTAGATCCTGGCAGACGCCAAGAGACCCAGTACTTC	CASSLDPGRRQETQYF
TRBJ1-2	.	TRBV4-1	.	14	TGCGCCAGCAGCCAAGGCAACACTAACTATGGCTACACCTTC	CASSQGNTNYGYTF
TRBJ1-5	.	TRBV6-5	.	11	TGTGCCAGCAGGGATAGTCAGCCCCAGCATTTT	CASRDSQPQHF
TRBJ2-3	TRBD2	TRBV6-5	.	14	TGTGCCAGCAGAACTAGCGCGAGCACAGATACGCAGTATTTT	CASRTSASTDTQYF
TRBJ2-3	TRBD2	TRBV5-4	.	13	TGTGCCAGCAGCCCTAGCGGGGCAGATACGCAGTATTTT	CASSPSGADTQYF
TRBJ2-7	.	TRBV15	.	15	TGTGCCACCAGCAGAGATCAAAACTTAGAATACGAGCAGTACTTC	CATSRDQNLEYEQYF
TRBJ2-2	TRBD1	TRBV9	.	17	TGTGCCAGCAGCGCGGACAGGGTCCCCGGAAACACCGGGGAGCTGTTTTTT	CASSADRVPGNTGELFF
TRBJ2-1	.	TRBV15	few	17	TGTGCCACCAGCAGAGATAGAGGGGCTTCCGCCTACAATGAGCAGTTCTTC	CATSRDRGASAYNEQFF
TRBJ2-5	.	TRBV11-1	.	14	TGTGCCAGCAGCTCCCGGGACTGGCAAGAGACCCAGTACTTC	CASSSRDWQETQYF
TRBJ2-3	.	TRBV11-3	.	17	TGTGCCAGCAGCCCCTCGCCGGGGGACACAGTTTCGGATACGCAGTATTTT	CASSPSPGDTVSDTQYF
TRBJ2-7	.	TRBV4-3	.	15	TGCGCCAGCAGCCAGAGCAGGGGTGGTACCTACGAGCAGTACTTC	CASSQSRGGTYEQYF
TRBJ2-1	.	TRBV30	.	13	TGTGCCTGGAGTGTAACGAGAGTGAGGGAGCAGTTCTTC	CAWSVTRVREQFF
TRBJ1-5	.	TRBV5-6	.	13	TGTGCCAGCAGCCGTCAGGGAAGTCAGCCCCAGCATTTT	CASSRQGSQPQHF
TRBJ2-1	TRBD2	TRBV7-3	once	14	TGTGCCAGCAGCCCAGGACTAGCGGTTAATGAGCAGTTCTTC	CASSPGLAVNEQFF
TRBJ2-7	TRBD1	TRBV23-1	.	17	TGCGCCAGCAGTCTTATTCTACCGGGACAGGGGACCCACGAGCAGTACTTC	CASSLILPGQGTHEQYF
TRBJ2-5	.	TRBV2	.	11	TGTGCCAGCAGTTACTCGGAGACCCAGTACTTC	CASSYSETQYF
TRBJ2-1	TRBD2	TRBV11-3	.	15	TGTGCCAGCAGCCTCGGACTAGCGGGGTACAATGAGCAGTTCTTC	CASSLGLAGYNEQFF
TRBJ2-1	.	TRBV21-1	.	18	TGTGCCAGCATCTTAGCGGGAGGGCCTTTCAGCTCCTACAATGAGCAGTTCTTC	CASILAGGPFSSYNEQFF
TRBJ1-5	TRBD1	TRBV9	few	15	TGTGCCAGCAGCGTCGGAGGGGGCCTCAATCAGCCCCAGCATTTT	CASSVGGGLNQPQHF
TRBJ2-3	.	TRBV21-1	once	13	TGTGCCAGCAGCCCTAACTTACGGGGAACGCAGTATTTT	CASSPNLRGTQYF
TRBJ2-3	TRBD2	TRBV18	once	16	TGTGCCAGCTCACCAGATAGGACTAGCGGCACAGATACGCAGTATTTT	CASSPDRTSGTDTQYF
TRBJ2-1	.	TRBV6-5	.	15	TGTGCCAGCAGTGGCTCGGGCACCCCCGGGAATGAGCAGTTCTTC	CASSGSGTPGNEQFF
TRBJ2-3	TRBD2	TRBV9	once	15	TGTGCCAGCAGCGTAGATATAGCGGGAGTAGATACGCAGTATTTT	CASSVDIAGVDTQYF
TRBJ2-3	TRBD2	TRBV29-1	.	15	TGCAGCGTTGAAGGGGCGGGAGGGCCAACAGATACGCAGTATTTT	CSVEGAGGPTDTQYF
TRBJ1-1	.	TRBV19	.	13	TGTGCCAGTAGTAGGAGGGGTCTGACTGAAGCTTTCTTT	CASSRRGLTEAFF
TRBJ1-1	TRBD1	TRBV5-6	.	15	TGTGCCAGCAGCGTCACAGGGGGCAGTAACGCTGAAGCTTTCTTT	CASSVTGGSNAEAFF
TRBJ2-7	TRBD2	TRBV11-2	.	15	TGTGCCAGCAGCTGGACTAGCGGTAGCTCCTACGAGCAGTACTTC	CASSWTSGSSYEQYF
TRBJ1-1	.	TRBV6-5	.	13	TGTGCCAGCAGCACCACAGGGTTGGGGGAAGCTTTCTTT	CASSTTGLGEAFF
TRBJ1-3	.	TRBV19	.	15	TGTGCCAGTACTCTCCCTGGGGTCTCTGGAAACACCATATATTTT	CASTLPGVSGNTIYF
TRBJ2-7	.	TRBV4-3	once	13	TGCGCCAGCAGCCAGGACAAGTCCTACGAGCAGTACTTC	CASSQDKSYEQYF
TRBJ1-4	TRBD1	TRBV28	.	15	TGTGCCAGCAGTTTGTCGACAGGGGGCTTTGAAAAACTGTTTTTT	CASSLSTGGFEKLFF
TRBJ2-6	TRBD1	TRBV7-7	.	18	TGTGCTAGCAGCCCCGCTCCGGGACAGAGCTCTGGGGCCAACGTCCTGACTTTC	CASSPAPGQSSGANVLTF
TRBJ2-5	.	TRBV7-2	.	12	TGTGCCAGCAGCTTAGCGCTTGAGACCCAGTACTTC	CASSLALETQYF
TRBJ2-7	TRBD2	TRBV30	.	13	TGTGCCGGGGGGGAACAGCCTCCGCACGAGCAGTACTTC	CAGGEQPPHEQYF
TRBJ2-3	TRBD2	TRBV5-5	.	16	TGTGCCAGCAGCTTGGTGTTAGCGGGAGGAGCAGATACGCAGTATTTT	CASSLVLAGGADTQYF
TRBJ1-2	.	TRBV28	.	12	TGTGCCAGCAGTTTAGGGGGGTATGGCTACACCTTC	CASSLGGYGYTF
TRBJ2-3	TRBD1	TRBV7-2	.	15	TGTGCCAGCAGCTTAGTGGGACAGGGAACAGATACGCAGTATTTT	CASSLVGQGTDTQYF
TRBJ1-3	.	TRBV9	once	14	TGTGCCAGCAGCGTAGTGGGCTCTGGAAACACCATATATTTT	CASSVVGSGNTIYF
TRBJ1-5	TRBD1	TRBV6-1	.	18	TGTGCCAGCAGTGAGAGGACAGGGGGCCCCTATAGCAATCAGCCCCAGCATTTT	CASSERTGGPYSNQPQHF
TRBJ2-2	TRBD2	TRBV19	.	15	TGTGCCAGTAGAGGGAGCGGGACGAACATCGGGGAGCTGTTTTTT	CASRGSGTNIGELFF
TRBJ2-2	.	TRBV5-6	.	15	TGTGCCAGCAGCTTGGGATCTACAGACACCGGGGAGCTGTTTTTT	CASSLGSTDTGELFF
TRBJ2-5	.	TRBV6-5	once	15	TGTGCCAGCAGTTACGACTCGGGGTCCCAAGAGACCCAGTACTTC	CASSYDSGSQETQYF
TRBJ2-1	TRBD2	TRBV11-2	.	19	TGTGCCAGCAGCTTAGCGCGGACAGGTTTCCTTAGCGGGAGGGGCGAGCAGTTCTTC	CASSLARTGFLSGRGEQFF
TRBJ1-2	.	TRBV11-2	.	16	TGTGCCAGCAGCTTAGATCAGGTGAACAGGAACTATGGCTACACCTTC	CASSLDQVNRNYGYTF
TRBJ1-1	.	TRBV7-6	.	14	TGTGCCAGCAGCCCGGGACACCAGAACACTGAAGCTTTCTTT	CASSPGHQNTEAFF
TRBJ2-3	TRBD2	TRBV18	.	14	TGTGCCAGCTCGGGACTAGCGGACACAGATACGCAGTATTTT	CASSGLADTDTQYF
TRBJ2-3	.	TRBV5-4	.	14	TGTGCCAGCAGCTTTGGGGGTAGCACAGATACGCAGTATTTT	CASSFGGSTDTQYF
TRBJ2-1	.	TRBV7-3	.	13	TGTGCCAGCGGGAGCGGCTCCTACAATGAGCAGTTCTTC	CASGSGSYNEQFF
TRBJ2-7	.	TRBV6-1	.	12	TGTGCCAGCACGGCTTCAACCTACGAGCAGTACTTC	CASTASTYEQYF
TRBJ2-3	.	TRBV13	.	15	TGTGCCAGCAGGGAGGGCCTCGGGCACACAGATACGCAGTATTTT	CASREGLGHTDTQYF
TRBJ2-3	.	TRBV21-1	.	17	TGTGCCAGCAGCCTTATACGGACTAGCGGGAGGCCAGATACGCAGTATTTT	CASSLIRTSGRPDTQYF
TRBJ1-3	TRBD1	TRBV5-1	.	16	TGCGCCAGCAGTATGACAGGGGACAGCTCTGGAAACACCATATATTTT	CASSMTGDSSGNTIYF
TRBJ2-7	.	TRBV6-5	.	14	TGTGCCAGCAGAGGACCGGGACTGAGCTACGAGCAGTACTTC	CASRGPGLSYEQYF
TRBJ1-5	.	TRBV30	.	15	TGTGCCTGGAGTGTTGGAGAGCAACCCTATCAGCCCCAGCATTTT	CAWSVGEQPYQPQHF
TRBJ1-1	.	TRBV19	.	13	TGTGCCAGTAGTATAGCAGACATCGCTGAAGCTTTCTTT	CASSIADIAEAFF
TRBJ2-5	.	TRBV6-6	.	13	TGTGCCAGCAGTTACTCGGGGTACGAGACCCAGTACTTC	CASSYSGYETQYF
TRBJ2-1	TRBD2	TRBV5-5	.	16	TGTGCCAGCAGCCCGGCGACTAGCGGGAGTAGCGATGAGCAGTTCTTC	CASSPATSGSSDEQFF
TRBJ2-7	TRBD2	TRBV10-2	.	15	TGCGCCAGCAGTGAGGGCGGGAGCCTCTCCTACGAGCAGTACTTC	CASSEGGSLSYEQYF
TRBJ2-7	TRBD1	TRBV7-9	.	12	TGTGCCAGCAGCCCTGGACAGGGTGGGCAGTACTTC	CASSPGQGGQYF
TRBJ2-1	TRBD1	TRBV7-3	.	15	TGTGCCAGCAGCTACAGACAGGGGGCCGACAATGAGCAGTTCTTC	CASSYRQGADNEQFF